The 4 T cell receptor beta chains below all came from one sample that was sequenced in a study of cytomegalovirus exposure and HLA in healthy donors (dated by TCRdb to about 2017). Libraries were constructed by the immunoSEQ multiplex PCR assay. For the multiplex PCR, a mixture combining 60 forward primers for TCR Vbeta segments and 13 reverse primers for TCR Jbeta segments was used. TCRdb holds this immuneACCESS table with in-frame rearrangements only. Some clones are missing; in checked studies, unresolved V genes explain under half, and the rest has no known cause. The sample table lists around 250,000 clones, approximately 80% of them with a count of one. Jointly, the top ten make up about 7.3% of the sample. Material: PBMCs. The receptors originated from a woman aged 60-75 years in good health and CMV-seropositive.

This clone appeared once. The chain is built from TRBV5-1 and TRBJ2-1, with a tentative D call TRBD2 (5 bases). CDR1 SGHRS and CDR2 YFSETQ come from the germline V gene. V was clipped by 6 bases and J by 0 bases, with 13 bases between them. This CDR3 is built from 15 residues. For the CDR3, the DNA is TGCGCCAGCACCCAGCAGGACTCCTCCTACAATGAGCAGTTCTTC. Its protein is CASTQQDSSYNEQFF.

Comments on this clone: Within the sample, other DNA sequences also encode this same CDR3. The CDR3 DNA follows: TGTGCCAGCAGCCTCTATAGCAATCAGCCCCAGCATTTT. Translation: CASSLYSNQPQHF. J is TRBJ1-5 and V is TRBV2; no clear D gene. In germline, CDR1 is SNHLY, CDR2 FYNNEI. The length of the CDR3 is 13 residues. V was pared by 6 bases and J by 0 bases, with 6 bases between.

This chain uses TRBV10-3 with TRBJ2-6; 8 bases line up with TRBD1. The CDR3 spans 18 residues. After removal of 5 bases from V and 0 bases from J, the junction contained 9 bases not matched to a gene. The germline V gene has CDR1 ENHRY and CDR2 SYGVKD. CDR3 region: CAISQLDRASSGANVLTF. In DNA form, the CDR3 reads TGTGCCATCAGTCAACTGGACAGGGCGTCCTCTGGGGCCAACGTCCTGACTTTC.

The V and J genes are TRBV6-1 and TRBJ2-7; TRBD1 aligns across 10 bases. Germline V gene lookup returns CDR1 MNHNS and CDR2 SASEGT. The length of the CDR3 is 14 residues. Trimming removed 4 bases from V and 6 bases from J; junction bases left unmatched: 6. The chain's CDR3 is CASSVAGTGAEQYF. For the CDR3, the DNA is TGTGCCAGCAGTGTTGCCGGGACAGGGGCCGAGCAGTACTTC.